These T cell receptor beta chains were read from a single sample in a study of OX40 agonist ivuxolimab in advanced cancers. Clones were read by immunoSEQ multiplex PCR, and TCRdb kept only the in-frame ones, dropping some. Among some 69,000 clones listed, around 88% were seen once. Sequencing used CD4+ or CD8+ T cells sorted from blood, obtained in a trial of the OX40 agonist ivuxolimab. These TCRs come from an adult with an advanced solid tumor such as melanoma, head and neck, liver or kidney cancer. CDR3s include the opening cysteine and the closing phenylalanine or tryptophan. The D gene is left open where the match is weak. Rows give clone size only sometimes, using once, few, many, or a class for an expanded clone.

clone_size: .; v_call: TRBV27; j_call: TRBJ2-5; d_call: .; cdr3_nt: TGTGCCAGCAGTTCCATATACTACCAAGAGACCCAGTACTTC; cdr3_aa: CASSSIYYQETQYF
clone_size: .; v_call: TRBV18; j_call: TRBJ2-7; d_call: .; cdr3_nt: TGTGCCAGCTCACCACGGGCGGGGATGGGCTCCTACGAGCAGTACTTC; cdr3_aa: CASSPRAGMGSYEQYF
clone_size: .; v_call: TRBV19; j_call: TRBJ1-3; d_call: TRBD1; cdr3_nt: TGTGCCAGCCGGGACAGCTCGATAGGACCGGGAAACACCATATATTTT; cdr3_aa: CASRDSSIGPGNTIYF
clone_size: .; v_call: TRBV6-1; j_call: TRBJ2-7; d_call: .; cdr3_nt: TGTGCCAGCAGTGAAAGAGGGGAGCAGTACTTC; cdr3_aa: CASSERGEQYF
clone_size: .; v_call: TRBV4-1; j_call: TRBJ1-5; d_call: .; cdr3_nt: TGCGCCAGCAGCCAAGACTTGACAGAGTCGAGGCCCCAGCATTTT; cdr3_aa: CASSQDLTESRPQHF
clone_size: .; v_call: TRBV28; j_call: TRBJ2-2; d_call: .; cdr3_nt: TGTGCCACCCAGTTTGGGACCGGGGAGCTGTTTTTT; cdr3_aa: CATQFGTGELFF
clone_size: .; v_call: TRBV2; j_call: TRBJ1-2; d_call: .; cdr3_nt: TGTGCCAGCAGTGGGGGCCTGAGGTTCGACAGCCATGGCTACACCTTC; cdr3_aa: CASSGGLRFDSHGYTF
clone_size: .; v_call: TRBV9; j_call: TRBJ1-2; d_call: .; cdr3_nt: TGTGCCAGCAGCGTAGTACCTGGCAATCCCTATGGCTACACCTTC; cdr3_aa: CASSVVPGNPYGYTF
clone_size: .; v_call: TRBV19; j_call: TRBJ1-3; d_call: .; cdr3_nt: TGTGCCAGTATCAAGGAGAGGGCAGGTGGAAACACCATATATTTT; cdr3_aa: CASIKERAGGNTIYF
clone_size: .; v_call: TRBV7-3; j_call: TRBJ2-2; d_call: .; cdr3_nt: TGTGCCAGCAGCCCCGATCGGGGGCGCGCCGGGGAGCTGTTTTTT; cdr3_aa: CASSPDRGRAGELFF
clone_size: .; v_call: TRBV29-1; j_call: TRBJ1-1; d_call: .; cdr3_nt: TGCAGCGTTGGCGGAACCTCGGGCACTGAAGCTTTCTTT; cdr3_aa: CSVGGTSGTEAFF
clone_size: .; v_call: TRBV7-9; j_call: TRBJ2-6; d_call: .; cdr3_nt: TGTGCCAGCACCAAACAGGGCACGGTGGACAACGTCCTGACTTTC; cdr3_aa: CASTKQGTVDNVLTF
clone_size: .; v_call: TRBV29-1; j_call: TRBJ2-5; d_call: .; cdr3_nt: TGCAGCGTTGATAGAGGGGGAGAAACCCAGTACTTC; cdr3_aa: CSVDRGGETQYF
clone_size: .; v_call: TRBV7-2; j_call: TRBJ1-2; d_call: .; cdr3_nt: TGTGCCAGCAGCTTACCACCCGTCTATGGCTACACCTTC; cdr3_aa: CASSLPPVYGYTF
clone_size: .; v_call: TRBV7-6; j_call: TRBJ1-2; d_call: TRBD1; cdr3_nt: TGTGCCAGCAGCCCGGGACAGGGGGCCGGTGGCTACACCTTC; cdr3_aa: CASSPGQGAGGYTF
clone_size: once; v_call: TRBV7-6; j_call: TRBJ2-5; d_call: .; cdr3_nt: TGTGCCAGCAGCTTAGCTCTGCGGGGGCCCTTGGGGGAGACCCAGTACTTC; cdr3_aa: CASSLALRGPLGETQYF
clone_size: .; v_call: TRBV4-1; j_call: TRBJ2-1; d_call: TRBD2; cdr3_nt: TGCGCCAGCAGCCGGTTCCTTAGCGGGAGAGATACCTACAATGAGCAGTTCTTC; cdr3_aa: CASSRFLSGRDTYNEQFF
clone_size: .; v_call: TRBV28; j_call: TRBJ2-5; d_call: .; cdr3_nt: TGTGCCAGCAGTTTAGGGGGGCAGGGGGAAGAGACCCAGTACTTC; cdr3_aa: CASSLGGQGEETQYF
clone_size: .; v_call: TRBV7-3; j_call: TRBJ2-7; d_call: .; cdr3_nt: TGTGCCAGCAGCTTAACTCAGGGGTACGAGCAGTACTTC; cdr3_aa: CASSLTQGYEQYF
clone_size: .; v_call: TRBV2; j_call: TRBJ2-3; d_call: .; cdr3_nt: TGTGCCAGCAGCCGGCTACGAGACACAGATACGCAGTATTTT; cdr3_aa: CASSRLRDTDTQYF
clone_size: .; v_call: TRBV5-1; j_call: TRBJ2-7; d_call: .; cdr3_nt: TGCGCCAGCAGCTCTGGCCCACAGGGCACCTCCTACGAGCAGTACTTC; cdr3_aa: CASSSGPQGTSYEQYF